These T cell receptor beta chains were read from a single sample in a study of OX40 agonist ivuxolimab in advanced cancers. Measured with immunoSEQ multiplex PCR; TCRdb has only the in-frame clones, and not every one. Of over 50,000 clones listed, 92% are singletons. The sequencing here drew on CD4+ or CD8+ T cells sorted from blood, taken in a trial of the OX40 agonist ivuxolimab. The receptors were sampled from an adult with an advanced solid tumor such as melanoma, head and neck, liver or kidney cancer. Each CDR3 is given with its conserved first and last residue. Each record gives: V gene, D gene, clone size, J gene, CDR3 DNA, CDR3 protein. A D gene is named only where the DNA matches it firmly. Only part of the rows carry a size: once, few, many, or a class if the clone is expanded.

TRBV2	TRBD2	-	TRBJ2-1	TGTGCCAGCAGACCTCAGCGGGATCGAACCTACAATGAGCAGTTCTTC	CASRPQRDRTYNEQFF
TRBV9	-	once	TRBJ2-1	TGTGCCAGCAGCGAGGGGCGGACTGTGTACAATGAGCAGTTCTTC	CASSEGRTVYNEQFF
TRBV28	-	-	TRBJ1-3	TGTGCCAGCCGTCACAGGGCCCTGACGGGAAACACCATATATTTT	CASRHRALTGNTIYF
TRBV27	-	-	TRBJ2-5	TGTGCCAGCAGTTTATCAGTCAGGACGGCGGCTAACTTC	CASSLSVRTAANF
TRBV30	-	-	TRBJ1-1	TGTGCCTGGAGTCCCTACAACACTGAAGCTTTCTTT	CAWSPYNTEAFF
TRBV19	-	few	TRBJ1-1	TGTGCCAGTAGTAGAGACGGCAACACTGAAGCTTTCTTT	CASSRDGNTEAFF
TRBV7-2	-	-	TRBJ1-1	TGTGCCAGCAGCTACCGGGGACGGTGGAACACTGAAGCTTTCTTT	CASSYRGRWNTEAFF
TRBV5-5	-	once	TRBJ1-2	TGTGCCAGCAGAGGGGATTATGGCTACACCTTC	CASRGDYGYTF
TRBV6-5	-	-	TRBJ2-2	TGTGCCAGCAGTTACTTGCGGGAACAGGGGACCGGGGAGCTGTTTTTT	CASSYLREQGTGELFF
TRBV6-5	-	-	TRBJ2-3	TGTGCCAGCAGTTACATAGAGGGAGATACGCAGTATTTT	CASSYIEGDTQYF
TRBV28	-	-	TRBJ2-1	TGTGCCAGCAGTGCAGGACCTAGGCAGTTCTTC	CASSAGPRQFF
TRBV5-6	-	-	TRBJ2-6	TGTGCCAGCAGCTTATTCCACTCTGGGGCCAACGTCCTGACTTTC	CASSLFHSGANVLTF
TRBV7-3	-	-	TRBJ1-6	TGTGCCAGCAGCTTAACGGGGGCGCAAAATTCACCCCTCCACTTT	CASSLTGAQNSPLHF